This T cell receptor (beta chain) was observed in a study of CD8 T cells in ankylosing spondylitis. The table lists this clonotype with many counts. The antigen is unknown. The CDR3 spans 14 residues. The germline V gene encodes CDR1 MGHRA and CDR2 YSYEKL. The V end was cut by 3 bases, the J end by 10 bases, with 16 bases between. Quantitative 5'-RACE with molecular barcodes produced the TCR beta libraries. From the 5' RACE reads, TCRdb called clonotypes with MiXCR, one entry per CDR3 protein. The sample has more than 150,000 distinct CDR3 sequences; around a sixth are singletons. Study results and limitations: From matched ankylosing spondylitis synovial fluid, disease-linked clones were reportedly recovered at significantly enriched levels. Apparently characteristic of ankylosing spondylitis blood was a TCR beta motif (eight highly homologous variants). Peripheral blood held disease-linked clones only at relatively low frequency, and these were CD8+.

J is TRBJ2-1 and V is TRBV4-1; D is ambiguous. Sequences were obtained from blood, either unsorted or a sorted T cell fraction (not recorded which). This TCR came from a male donor aged 10-35 years with ankylosing spondylitis or in good health (not recorded which). CDR3 DNA: TGCGCCAGCAGCCAGGCTTCCTCGGTGGTGGAGCAGTTCTTC. Its protein is CASSQASSVVEQFF.